The sequence of this T cell receptor beta chain was determined in a study of tumor-infiltrating lymphocytes in localized non-small cell lung cancer. Study context: Several tumor histologies, both smoking statuses, and some post-neoadjuvant chemotherapy samples were included. Each patient gave resected tumor and non-adjacent uninvolved lung tissue.

This CDR3 spans 13 amino acids. V lost 1 base and J lost 6, with 8 bases in between. From germline, CDR1 is LNHNV and CDR2 YYDKDF (reference sequence). General observations from the study: Higher tumor T cell infiltration than in uninvolved lung was supported by TCRbeta sequencing. Not all patients were TCR sequenced, owing to tissue quantity.

Some clones are missing from TCRdb's copy, which holds only in-frame ones; the method was immunoSEQ multiplex PCR. In the table there are about 12,000 clones, about nine tenths of which are singletons. A remark on this clone: Its antigen is not known.

Sequencing was done on a sample of lung tumor tissue. The origin of this receptor is a human donor with non-small cell lung cancer. J is TRBJ2-3 and V is TRBV15, with unresolved D. In DNA form, the CDR3 reads TGTGCCACCAGCAGAGGTTATCGGGATACGCAGTATTTT. It specifies CATSRGYRDTQYF.